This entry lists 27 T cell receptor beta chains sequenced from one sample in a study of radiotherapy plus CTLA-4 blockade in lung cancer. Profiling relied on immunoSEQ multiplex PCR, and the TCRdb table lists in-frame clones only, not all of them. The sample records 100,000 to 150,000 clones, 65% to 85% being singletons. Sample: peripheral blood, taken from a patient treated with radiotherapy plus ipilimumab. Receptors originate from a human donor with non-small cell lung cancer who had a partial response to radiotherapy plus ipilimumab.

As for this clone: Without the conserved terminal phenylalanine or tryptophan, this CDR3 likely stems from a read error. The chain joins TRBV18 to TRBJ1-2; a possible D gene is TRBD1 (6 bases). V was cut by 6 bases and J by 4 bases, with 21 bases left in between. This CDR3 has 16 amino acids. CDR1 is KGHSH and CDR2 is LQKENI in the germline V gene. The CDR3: CASSPSGESVFYGYTS. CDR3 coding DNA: TGTGCCAGCTCTCCCTCAGGGGAATCAGTTTTCTATGGCTACACCTCC.

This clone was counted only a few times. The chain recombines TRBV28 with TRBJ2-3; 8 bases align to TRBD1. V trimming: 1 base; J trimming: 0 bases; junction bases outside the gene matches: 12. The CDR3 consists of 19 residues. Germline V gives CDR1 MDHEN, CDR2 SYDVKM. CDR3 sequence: CASSLFAGGRLSSTDTQYF. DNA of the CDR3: TGTGCCAGCAGTTTATTTGCAGGGGGCAGGCTTTCTAGCACAGATACGCAGTATTTT.

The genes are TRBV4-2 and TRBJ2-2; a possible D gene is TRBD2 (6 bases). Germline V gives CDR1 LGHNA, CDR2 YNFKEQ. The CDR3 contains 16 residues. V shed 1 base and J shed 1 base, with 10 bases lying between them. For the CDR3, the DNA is TGTGCCAGCAGCCAAGTTGGGACTCTGAACACCGGGGAGCTGTTTTTT. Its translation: CASSQVGTLNTGELFF.

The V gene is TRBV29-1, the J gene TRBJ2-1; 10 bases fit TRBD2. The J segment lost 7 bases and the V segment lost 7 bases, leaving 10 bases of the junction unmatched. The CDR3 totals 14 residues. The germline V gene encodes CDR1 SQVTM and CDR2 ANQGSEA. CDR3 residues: CSGRGLAGANEQFF. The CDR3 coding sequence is TGCAGCGGACGCGGGCTAGCGGGAGCAAATGAGCAGTTCTTC.

CDR3: CASSRTQGRRTEAFF. DNA of the CDR3: TGTGCCAGCAGCCGGACACAGGGGAGGAGGACTGAAGCTTTCTTT. The chain joins TRBV14 to TRBJ1-1; 7 bases are shared with TRBD1. The CDR3 loop spans 15 amino acids. Looked up from germline, CDR1 is SGHDN and CDR2 is FVKESK. Trimming at V came to 4 bases and at J to 5 bases, leaving 10 bases not matched to a gene.

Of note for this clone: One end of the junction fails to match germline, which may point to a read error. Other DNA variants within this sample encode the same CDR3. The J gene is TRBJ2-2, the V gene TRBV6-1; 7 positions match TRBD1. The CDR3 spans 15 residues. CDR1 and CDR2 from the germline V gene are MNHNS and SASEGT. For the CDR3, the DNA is TGTGCCAGCGGCCGGACAGGCGTGAACACCGGGGAACTGTTTTTT. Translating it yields CASGRTGVNTGELFF.

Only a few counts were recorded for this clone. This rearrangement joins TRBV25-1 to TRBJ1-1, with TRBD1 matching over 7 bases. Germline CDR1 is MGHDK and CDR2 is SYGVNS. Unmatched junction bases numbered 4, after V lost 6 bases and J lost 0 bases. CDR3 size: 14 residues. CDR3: CASRGQAMNTEAFF. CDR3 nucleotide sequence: TGTGCCAGCAGAGGACAGGCGATGAACACTGAAGCTTTCTTT.

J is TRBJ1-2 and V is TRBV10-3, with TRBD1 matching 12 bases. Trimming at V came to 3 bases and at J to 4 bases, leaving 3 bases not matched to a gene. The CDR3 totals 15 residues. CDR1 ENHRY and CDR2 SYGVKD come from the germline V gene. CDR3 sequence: CAISEGTGGPYGYTF. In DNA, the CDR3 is TGTGCCATCAGTGAAGGGACAGGGGGCCCCTATGGCTACACCTTC.

The CDR3 is CASSRTSGSSYNEQFF. As DNA, the CDR3 is TGTGCCAGCAGCCGGACTAGCGGGAGCTCCTACAATGAGCAGTTCTTC. The chain links TRBV7-2 to TRBJ2-1; 13 bases align to TRBD2. J gave up 0 bases and V 5 bases, and 1 base lay outside the gene matches. The CDR3 totals 16 residues. Looked up from germline, CDR1 is SGHTA and CDR2 is FQGNSA.

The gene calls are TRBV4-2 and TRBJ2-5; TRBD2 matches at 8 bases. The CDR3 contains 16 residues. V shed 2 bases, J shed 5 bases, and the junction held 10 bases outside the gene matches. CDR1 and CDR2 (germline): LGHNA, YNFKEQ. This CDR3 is CASSQPGRGVWETQYF. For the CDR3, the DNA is TGTGCCAGCAGCCAACCGGGGCGGGGGGTGTGGGAGACCCAGTACTTC.

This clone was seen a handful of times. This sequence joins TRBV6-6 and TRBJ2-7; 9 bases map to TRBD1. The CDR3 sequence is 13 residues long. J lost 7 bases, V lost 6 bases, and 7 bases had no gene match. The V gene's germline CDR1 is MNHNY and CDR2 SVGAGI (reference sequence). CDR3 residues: CASRDGQGWEQYV. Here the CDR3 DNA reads TGTGCCAGCAGAGACGGACAGGGGTGGGAGCAGTACGTC.

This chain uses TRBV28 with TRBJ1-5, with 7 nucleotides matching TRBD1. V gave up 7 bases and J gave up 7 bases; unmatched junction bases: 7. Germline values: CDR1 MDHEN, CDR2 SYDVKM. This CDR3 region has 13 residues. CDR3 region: CASTQGVEQPQHF. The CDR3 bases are TGTGCCAGCACCCAGGGGGTCGAACAGCCCCAGCATTTT.

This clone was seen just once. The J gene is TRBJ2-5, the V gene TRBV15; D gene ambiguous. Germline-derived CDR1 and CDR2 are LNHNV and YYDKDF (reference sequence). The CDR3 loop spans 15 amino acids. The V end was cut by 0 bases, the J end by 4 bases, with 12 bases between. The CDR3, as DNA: TGTGCCACCAGCAGAGATCAGAGGCCTCCAGAGACCCAGTACTTC. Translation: CATSRDQRPPETQYF.

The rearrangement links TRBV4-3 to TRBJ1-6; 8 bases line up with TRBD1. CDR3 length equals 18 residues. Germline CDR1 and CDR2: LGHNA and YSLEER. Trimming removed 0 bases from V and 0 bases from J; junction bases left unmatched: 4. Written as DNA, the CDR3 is TGCGCCAGCAGCCAAGAGTCTGGACAGGGCTCCTATAATTCACCCCTCCACTTT. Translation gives CASSQESGQGSYNSPLHF.

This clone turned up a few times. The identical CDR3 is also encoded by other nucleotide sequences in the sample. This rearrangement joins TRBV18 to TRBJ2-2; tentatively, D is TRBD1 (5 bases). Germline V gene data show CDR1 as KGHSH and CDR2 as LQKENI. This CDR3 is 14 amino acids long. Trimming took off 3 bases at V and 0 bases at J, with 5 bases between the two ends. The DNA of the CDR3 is TGTGCCAGCTCACCGACAGCGAACACCGGGGAGCTGTTTTTT. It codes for CASSPTANTGELFF.

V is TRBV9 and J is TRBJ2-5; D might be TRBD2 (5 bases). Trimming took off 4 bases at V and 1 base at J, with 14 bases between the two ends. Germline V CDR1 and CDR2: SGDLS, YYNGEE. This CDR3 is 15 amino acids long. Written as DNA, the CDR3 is TGTGCCAGCAGCCCCTCTCCCGGGATCCAAGAGACCCAGTACTTC. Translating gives CASSPSPGIQETQYF.

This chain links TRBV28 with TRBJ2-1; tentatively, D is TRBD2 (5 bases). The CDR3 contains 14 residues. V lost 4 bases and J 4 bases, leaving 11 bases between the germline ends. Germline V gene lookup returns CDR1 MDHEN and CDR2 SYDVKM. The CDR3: CASSSADAYNEQFF. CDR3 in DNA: TGTGCCAGCAGTTCAGCGGACGCTTACAATGAGCAGTTCTTC. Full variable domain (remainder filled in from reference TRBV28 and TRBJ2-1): DVKVTQSSRYLVKRTGEKVFLECVQDMDHENMFWYRQDPGLGLRLIYFSYDVKMKEKGDIPEGYSVSREKKERFSLILESASTNQTSMYLCASSSADAYNEQFFGPGTRLTVL.

The CDR3 bases are TGTGCCATCGGGGGACTAGCGGGAGGGGAGAATGAGCAGTTCTTC. Its translation is CAIGGLAGGENEQFF. The V gene is TRBV10-3, the J gene TRBJ2-1; the match to TRBD2 covers 16 bases. V trimming: 8 bases; J trimming: 7 bases; junction bases outside the gene matches: 5. Germline lookup yields CDR1 ENHRY and CDR2 SYGVKD. This CDR3 contains 15 residues.

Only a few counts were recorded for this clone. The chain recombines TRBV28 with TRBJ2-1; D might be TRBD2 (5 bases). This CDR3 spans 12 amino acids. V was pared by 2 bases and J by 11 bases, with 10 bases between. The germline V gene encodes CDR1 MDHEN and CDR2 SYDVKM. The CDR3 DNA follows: TGTGCCAGCAGTTTAAATTGGGAGAAGCAGTTCTTC. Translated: CASSLNWEKQFF.

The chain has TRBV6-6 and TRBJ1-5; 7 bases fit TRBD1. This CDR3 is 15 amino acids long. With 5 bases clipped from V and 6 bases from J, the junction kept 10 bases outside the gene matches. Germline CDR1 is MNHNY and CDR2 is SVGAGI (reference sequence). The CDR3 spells CASSQDRAAGQPQHF. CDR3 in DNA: TGTGCCAGCAGTCAAGACAGGGCCGCGGGTCAGCCCCAGCATTTT.

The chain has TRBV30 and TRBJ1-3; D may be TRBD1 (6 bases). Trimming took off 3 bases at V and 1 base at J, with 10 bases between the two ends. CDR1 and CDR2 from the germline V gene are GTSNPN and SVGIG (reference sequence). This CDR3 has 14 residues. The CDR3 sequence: CAWRAQGSGNTIYF. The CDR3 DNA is TGTGCCTGGAGGGCTCAGGGGTCTGGAAACACCATATATTTT.

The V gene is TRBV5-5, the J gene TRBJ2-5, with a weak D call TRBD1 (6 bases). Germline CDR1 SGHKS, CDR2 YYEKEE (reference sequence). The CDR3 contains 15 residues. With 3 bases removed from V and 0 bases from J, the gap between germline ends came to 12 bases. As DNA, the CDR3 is TGTGCCAGCAGCTCCCGGACAGCTTACCAAGAGACCCAGTACTTC. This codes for CASSSRTAYQETQYF.

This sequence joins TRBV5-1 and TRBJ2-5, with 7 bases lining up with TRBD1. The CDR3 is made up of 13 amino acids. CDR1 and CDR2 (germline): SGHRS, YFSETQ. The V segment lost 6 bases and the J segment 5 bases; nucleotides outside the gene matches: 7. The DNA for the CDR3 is TGCGCCAGCAAGAGGGGGCCGTGGGAGACCCAGTACTTC. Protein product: CASKRGPWETQYF.

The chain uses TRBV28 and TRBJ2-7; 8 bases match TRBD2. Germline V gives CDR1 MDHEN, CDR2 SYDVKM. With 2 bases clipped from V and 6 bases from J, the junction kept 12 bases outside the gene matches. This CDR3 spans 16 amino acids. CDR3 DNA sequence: TGTGCCAGCAGTTTAATGGGACTAGGCTTTGGTGGCGAGCAGTACGTC. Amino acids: CASSLMGLGFGGEQYV.

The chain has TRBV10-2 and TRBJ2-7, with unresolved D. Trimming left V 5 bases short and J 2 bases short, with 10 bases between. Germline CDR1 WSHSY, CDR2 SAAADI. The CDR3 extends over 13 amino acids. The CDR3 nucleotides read TGCGCCAGCAGTCGCGGCCGTGCCTACGAGCAGTACTTC. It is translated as CASSRGRAYEQYF.

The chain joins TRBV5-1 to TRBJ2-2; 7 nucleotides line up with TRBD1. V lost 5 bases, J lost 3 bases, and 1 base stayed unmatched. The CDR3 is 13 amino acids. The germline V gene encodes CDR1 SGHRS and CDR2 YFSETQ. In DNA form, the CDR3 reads TGCGCCAGCAGAGGACAGGACACCGGGGAGCTGTTTTTT. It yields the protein CASRGQDTGELFF.

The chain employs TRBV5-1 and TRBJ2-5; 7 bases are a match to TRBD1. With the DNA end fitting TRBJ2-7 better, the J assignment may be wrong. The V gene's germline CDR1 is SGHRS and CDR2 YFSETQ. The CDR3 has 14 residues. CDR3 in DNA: TGCGCCAGCAGCTGGGGGACAGCCTCCTACGAGCAGTACTTC. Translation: CASSWGTASYEQYF.